This T cell receptor (beta chain) emerged from a study of CD8 T cells in Susac syndrome. A remark on this clonotype: As yet, its antigen is unknown.

CD8+ and CD4+ T cells from blood underwent TCR beta sequencing. Isolation of CD8+ and CD4+ T cells was performed negatively, whereas enrichment of TEMRA cells was done by FACS. Overall study findings and caveats: That the number of individuals in its TCR sequencing and HLA analysis was relatively small was acknowledged by the study.

The RNA input was roughly 0.45 to 1 ug, and it was reverse transcribed with random hexamers. Amplification of the TCR beta CDR3 was carried out by immunoSEQ multiplex PCR, which spanned a total of 54 Vbeta and 13 Jbeta segments. MiXCR, run by TCRdb on the immunoSEQ multiplex PCR reads, gives a single entry per CDR3 protein. This table has 300,000 to 350,000 distinct CDR3 sequences, about 91% appearing once. The germline CDR1 and CDR2 sequences are SGHRS and YFSETQ. The CDR3 is 15 amino acids. J was trimmed by 3 bases and V by 4 bases; bases with no gene match: 7. The source is a human donor with multiple sclerosis. Sequencing input: CD4+ T cells from PBMCs. V and J are TRBV5-1 and TRBJ1-1; 9 nucleotides line up with TRBD1. CDR3 nucleotides: TGCGCCAGCAGCCAACTGGGACAGGGCGACACTGAAGCTTTCTTT. Its translation is CASSQLGQGDTEAFF.